This T cell receptor (beta chain) was profiled in a study of blood T cell repertoires in COVID-19. Trimming removed 5 bases from V and 5 bases from J; junction bases left unmatched: 6. The germline gives CDR1 MNHEY, CDR2 SVGAGI. The CDR3 totals 14 residues. The data were produced by immunoSEQ multiplex PCR, yet TCRdb's version contains in-frame clones alone and is incomplete. The sample holds about 300,000 clones, approximately 83% seen once. This TCR was sampled from a man in his thirties or forties who had recovered from COVID-19. The sequenced material came from PBMCs or T cells enriched from blood (not recorded which). The chain couples TRBV6-5 to TRBJ1-1, with 9 positions matching TRBD1. The CDR3 spells CASSPGTGRTEAFF. In nucleotides, the CDR3 is TGTGCCAGCAGTCCCGGGACAGGGAGGACTGAAGCTTTCTTT.